This TCR beta chain was sequenced during a study of PD-1 blockade in mismatch repair-deficient tumors. Study-wide findings and caveats: Rapid post-treatment expansion, then contraction, generally preceding radiologic response, marked tumor-resident clones.

For this clone: What it binds is not known.

Repertoires were generated with immunoSEQ multiplex PCR, while TCRdb's copy carries only in-frame clones and drops some. The data show roughly 120,000 clones, with around three quarters seen just once and less than 5.5% held by the top ten. Mismatch repair deficiency was confirmed in all patients, by PCR or immunohistochemistry. The V gene's germline CDR1 is SNHLY and CDR2 FYNNEI. The CDR3 consists of 13 residues. The ends were cut back, 4 bases at V and 2 bases at J, with 8 bases in the middle. Here the sequenced sample was peripheral blood, taken approximately 60 weeks after starting pembrolizumab. This receptor was taken from an adult with mismatch repair-deficient cancer. The V and J genes are TRBV2 and TRBJ1-1; D remains ambiguous. CDR3 DNA: TGTGCCAGCAGTGGCGGCAGAAACACTGAAGCTTTCTTT. Its translation is CASSGGRNTEAFF.